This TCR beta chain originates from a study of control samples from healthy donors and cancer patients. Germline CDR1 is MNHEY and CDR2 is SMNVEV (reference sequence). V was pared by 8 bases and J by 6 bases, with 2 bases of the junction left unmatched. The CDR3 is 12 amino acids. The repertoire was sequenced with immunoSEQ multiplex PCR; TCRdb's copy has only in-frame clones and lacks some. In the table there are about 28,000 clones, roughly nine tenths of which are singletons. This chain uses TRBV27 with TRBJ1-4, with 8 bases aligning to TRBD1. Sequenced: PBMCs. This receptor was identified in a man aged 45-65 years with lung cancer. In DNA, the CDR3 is TGTGCCAGCGGACAGGGTTATGAAAAACTGTTTTTT. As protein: CASGQGYEKLFF.